Listed below are T cell receptor beta chains from one sample, sequenced in a study of shared clonotypes between healthy human individuals. Produced via immunoSEQ multiplex PCR; TCRdb's table is partial and in-frame only. Of hundreds of thousands of clones in the sample, about 95% were seen once. Sequenced sample: naive CD8+ T cells sorted from blood. These TCRs come from a young woman in good health. Each CDR3 is given with its conserved first and last residue. A D gene is named only where the DNA matches it firmly.

V gene: TRBV7-6
D gene: -
J gene: TRBJ2-7
CDR3 protein: CASSSRTDTYEQYF

V gene: TRBV10-3
D gene: TRBD2
J gene: TRBJ2-1
CDR3 protein: CAISDLAGEGQFF

V gene: TRBV29-1
D gene: -
J gene: TRBJ2-5
CDR3 protein: CSVTLSAQETQYF

V gene: TRBV5-6
D gene: TRBD2
J gene: TRBJ2-2
CDR3 protein: CASSLVSLAGDTGELFF

V gene: TRBV7-8
D gene: -
J gene: TRBJ2-6
CDR3 protein: CASSLSPGANVLTF

V gene: TRBV27
D gene: TRBD2
J gene: TRBJ2-7
CDR3 protein: CASSLILAEGVAYEQYF

V gene: TRBV28
D gene: -
J gene: TRBJ1-1
CDR3 protein: CASTEGLGGTEAFF

V gene: TRBV27
D gene: TRBD2
J gene: TRBJ2-7
CDR3 protein: CASSLSGSGYEQYF

V gene: TRBV6-6
D gene: -
J gene: TRBJ2-2
CDR3 protein: CASSSTGELFF

V gene: TRBV9
D gene: TRBD2
J gene: TRBJ2-7
CDR3 protein: CASSGDGLAGGYEQYF

V gene: TRBV28
D gene: TRBD1
J gene: TRBJ2-7
CDR3 protein: CASGGQAPHVRYEQYF

V gene: TRBV5-1
D gene: TRBD2
J gene: TRBJ2-7
CDR3 protein: CASSPPDSGKHEQYF

V gene: TRBV29-1
D gene: TRBD2
J gene: TRBJ2-7
CDR3 protein: CSVEGLAGDYEQYF